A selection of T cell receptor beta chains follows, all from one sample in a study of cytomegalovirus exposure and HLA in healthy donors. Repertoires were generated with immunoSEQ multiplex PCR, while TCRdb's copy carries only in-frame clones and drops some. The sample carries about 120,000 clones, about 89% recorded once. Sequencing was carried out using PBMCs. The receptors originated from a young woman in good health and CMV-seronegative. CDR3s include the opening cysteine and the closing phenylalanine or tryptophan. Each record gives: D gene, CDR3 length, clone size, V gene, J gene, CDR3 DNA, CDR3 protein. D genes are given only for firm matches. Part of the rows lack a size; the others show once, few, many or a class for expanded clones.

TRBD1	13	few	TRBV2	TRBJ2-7	TGTGCCAGCAGTTGGACAGGGGGAGACGAGCAGTACTTC	CASSWTGGDEQYF
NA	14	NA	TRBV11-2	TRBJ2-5	TGTGCCAGCAGCCGGCTGACAGCGCAAGAGACCCAGTACTTC	CASSRLTAQETQYF
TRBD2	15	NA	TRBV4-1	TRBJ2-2	TGCGCCAGCAGCCGGGGAGGGAGAACGGCCGGGGAGCTGTTTTTT	CASSRGGRTAGELFF
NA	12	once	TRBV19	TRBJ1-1	TGTGCCAGTAGCGCTGACAGCTTTGAAGCTTTCTTT	CASSADSFEAFF
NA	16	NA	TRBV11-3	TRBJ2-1	TGTGCCAGCAGCTTAAGCCTCTGGCAGGGGTACAATGAGCAGTTCTTC	CASSLSLWQGYNEQFF
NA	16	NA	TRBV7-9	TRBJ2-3	TGTGCCAGCAGCCCGGCTACGGGGGGCCCCACAGATACGCAGTATTTT	CASSPATGGPTDTQYF
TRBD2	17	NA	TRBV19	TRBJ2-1	TGTGCCAGTAGTATATCCCCGGGACTAGTATCTTACAATGAGCAGTTCTTC	CASSISPGLVSYNEQFF
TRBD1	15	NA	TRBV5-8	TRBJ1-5	TGTGCCAGCAGCTTGGGACAGGGCCCCTATCAGCCCCAGCATTTT	CASSLGQGPYQPQHF
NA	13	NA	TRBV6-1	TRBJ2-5	TGTGCCAGCATTAGTGACAGATGGGTGACCCAGTACTTC	CASISDRWVTQYF
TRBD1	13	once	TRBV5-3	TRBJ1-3	TGTGCCTGGCCCCAGGGGGACGGAAACACCATATATTTT	CAWPQGDGNTIYF